A selection of T cell receptor beta chains follows, all from one sample in a study of T cells in Graves' hyperthyroidism and ophthalmopathy. TCRdb independently ran MiXCR on the multiplex PCR reads; one entry per CDR3 protein. This sample has some 320,000 distinct CDR3 sequences, with around 13% found just once. Input material: blood. The receptor set was obtained from a woman in her forties with Graves' ophthalmopathy. CDR3s include the opening cysteine and the closing phenylalanine or tryptophan. D genes are given only for firm matches. Expanded clones are given a class, and other clones once, few, many or no size at all.

v_call	d_call	clone_size	j_call	cdr3_aa	cdr3_nt
TRBV6-1	-	many	TRBJ2-1	CASSEGAVGTDEQFF	TGTGCCAGCAGTGAAGGGGCCGTCGGGACGGATGAGCAGTTCTTC
TRBV19	-	few	TRBJ1-5	CASKDSSNQPQHF	TGTGCCAGTAAGGACAGTAGCAATCAGCCCCAGCATTTT
TRBV20-1	-	few	TRBJ1-2	CSAGAGAYGYTF	TGCAGTGCCGGCGCGGGCGCCTATGGCTACACCTTC
TRBV20-1	-	many	TRBJ2-1	CSASKLPVNEQFF	TGCAGTGCTAGTAAACTACCCGTCAATGAGCAGTTCTTC
TRBV2	TRBD1	many	TRBJ2-2	CASMTGANTGELFF	TGTGCCAGCATGACAGGGGCGAACACCGGGGAGCTGTTTTTT
TRBV30	-	many	TRBJ1-2	CAWRLEGYTF	TGTGCCTGGAGGTTAGAAGGCTACACCTTC
TRBV20-1	-	many	TRBJ1-1	CSARDRYRLNTEAFF	TGCAGTGCTAGAGATCGGTACAGGTTGAACACTGAAGCTTTCTTT
TRBV18	TRBD2	-	TRBJ2-5	CASSPAGATGETQYF	TGTGCCAGCTCACCGGCGGGAGCGACGGGAGAGACCCAGTACTTC
TRBV29-1	-	many	TRBJ1-2	CSVEDVGYGYTF	TGCAGCGTCGAGGATGTGGGCTATGGCTACACCTTC
TRBV11-2	TRBD1	-	TRBJ2-7	CASSLRGQGFPYEQYF	TGTGCCAGCAGCTTGAGGGGACAGGGCTTTCCCTACGAGCAGTACTTC
TRBV10-3	-	-	TRBJ1-6	CAISPGPDSPLHF	TGTGCCATCAGTCCTGGGCCGGATTCACCCCTCCACTTT
TRBV5-1	-	many	TRBJ2-7	CASSPRQSSYEQYF	TGCGCCAGCAGCCCAAGACAGAGCTCCTACGAGCAGTACTTC
TRBV12-3/TRBV12-4	-	many	TRBJ2-7	CASSPRRIAGEQYF	TGTGCCAGCAGTCCTCGCCGGATCGCGGGGGAGCAGTACTTC
TRBV27	-	many	TRBJ2-2	CASSLERTGAQLNTGELFF	TGTGCCAGCAGTTTAGAGAGAACAGGTGCACAGCTAAACACCGGGGAGCTGTTTTTT
TRBV7-9	-	many	TRBJ1-5	CASSPTGGMDQPQHF	TGTGCCAGCAGCCCCACCGGGGGCATGGATCAGCCCCAGCATTTT
TRBV12-3/TRBV12-4	-	many	TRBJ1-1	CASSLALAGNTEAFF	TGTGCCAGCAGTTTAGCGCTTGCAGGGAACACTGAAGCTTTCTTT
TRBV12-5	-	many	TRBJ2-5	CASGLVLRGAGAQETQYF	TGTGCTAGTGGTTTGGTGCTCAGGGGCGCAGGGGCCCAAGAGACCCAGTACTTC
TRBV2	-	few	TRBJ2-2	CASSGEGITGELFF	TGTGCCAGCAGTGGGGAAGGGATCACCGGGGAGCTGTTTTTT
TRBV10-2	-	-	TRBJ2-1	CAKGPNFDNEQFF	TGCGCCAAGGGCCCGAACTTTGACAATGAGCAGTTCTTC
TRBV28	-	many	TRBJ1-5	CASSLVLFGLMTEKQPQHF	TGTGCCAGCAGTTTAGTTCTTTTTGGCCTTATGACAGAAAAACAGCCCCAGCATTTT
TRBV14	TRBD2	-	TRBJ2-5	CASSQWREAQETQYF	TGTGCCAGCAGCCAATGGCGGGAGGCCCAAGAGACCCAGTACTTC
TRBV9	-	many	TRBJ2-7	CASSEKRIPQRTEQYF	TGTGCCAGCAGCGAAAAAAGGATACCCCAACGGACGGAGCAGTACTTC
TRBV3-1	-	-	TRBJ1-1	CASSRGEARTEAFF	TGTGCCAGCAGCCGGGGGGAGGCTCGGACTGAAGCTTTCTTT
TRBV18	-	-	TRBJ1-5	CASSPPAGAGGNQPQHF	TGTGCCAGCTCACCACCAGCGGGGGCGGGCGGCAATCAGCCCCAGCATTTT
TRBV4-2	-	-	TRBJ1-3	CASSLSEGSSGNTIYF	TGTGCCAGCAGCCTTTCTGAGGGGTCATCTGGAAACACCATATATTTT
TRBV28	TRBD2	-	TRBJ2-3	CASSSLAGGRTDTQYF	TGTGCCAGCAGCTCACTAGCGGGAGGTCGCACAGATACGCAGTATTTT
TRBV28	-	-	TRBJ1-1	CASSFRPATNTEAFF	TGTGCCAGCAGTTTTAGGCCTGCTACCAACACTGAAGCTTTCTTT
TRBV11-2	-	many	TRBJ2-3	CASSYTDTQYF	TGTGCCAGCAGCTACACAGATACGCAGTATTTT
TRBV7-8	TRBD1	-	TRBJ1-5	CASSSEDRGDQPQHF	TGTGCCAGCAGCTCGGAAGACAGGGGGGATCAGCCCCAGCATTTT
TRBV20-1	-	few	TRBJ2-3	CSAGQYGATDTQYF	TGCAGTGCTGGACAATACGGAGCTACAGATACGCAGTATTTT
TRBV13	-	many	TRBJ2-7	CASSLAPGGPGEQYF	TGTGCCAGCAGCTTAGCCCCCGGGGGGCCGGGCGAGCAGTACTTC
TRBV2	TRBD1	-	TRBJ1-4	CASKDRAVRGEKLFF	TGTGCCAGCAAAGACAGGGCGGTGAGGGGGGAAAAACTGTTTTTT
TRBV6-1	-	few	TRBJ1-3	CASSTQLSGNTIYF	TGTGCCAGCAGTACACAGTTATCTGGAAACACCATATATTTT
TRBV20-1	TRBD1	many	TRBJ2-2	CSARDPWQGDTGELFF	TGCAGTGCTAGAGATCCATGGCAGGGGGACACCGGGGAGCTGTTTTTT
TRBV11-2	-	many	TRBJ1-2	CASSPGRSYGYTF	TGTGCCAGCAGCCCAGGACGGTCCTATGGCTACACCTTC
TRBV9	-	few	TRBJ2-5	CASSVGRGPEETQYF	TGTGCCAGCAGCGTAGGGCGGGGTCCCGAAGAGACCCAGTACTTC
TRBV3-1	TRBD1	-	TRBJ2-5	CASSQDGQVAETQYF	TGTGCCAGCAGCCAAGATGGACAGGTCGCAGAGACCCAGTACTTC
TRBV29-1	TRBD1	many	TRBJ1-4	CSVGTGENEKLFF	TGCAGCGTTGGGACAGGCGAAAATGAAAAACTGTTTTTT
TRBV6-5	-	-	TRBJ2-3	CASSPSAGPVRYF	TGTGCCAGCAGTCCCTCGGCGGGGCCCGTTCGGTATTTT
TRBV20-1	-	many	TRBJ2-1	CSARPYNEQFF	TGCAGTGCTAGACCCTACAATGAGCAGTTCTTC
TRBV7-2	TRBD1	many	TRBJ1-2	CASSAYTGGLGYTF	TGTGCCAGCAGCGCATACACAGGGGGCTTGGGCTACACCTTC
TRBV20-1	-	many	TRBJ1-2	CSAPLSAHPNYGYTF	TGCAGTGCGCCTTTGTCGGCCCACCCCAACTATGGCTACACCTTC
TRBV12-3/TRBV12-4	-	many	TRBJ2-1	CASSLPRESGNEQFF	TGTGCCAGCAGTTTACCCAGGGAAAGCGGCAATGAGCAGTTCTTC
TRBV9	TRBD2	-	TRBJ2-1	CASSVGGSGGSYNEQFF	TGTGCCAGCAGCGTAGGAGGTAGCGGGGGCTCCTACAATGAGCAGTTCTTC
TRBV20-1	-	-	TRBJ2-2	CSATREFDGELFF	TGCAGTGCTACGCGGGAATTTGACGGGGAGCTGTTTTTT
TRBV20-1	-	-	TRBJ1-6	CSARDTLLDRYNSPLHF	TGCAGTGCTAGAGATACTCTACTGGACAGATATAATTCACCCCTCCACTTT
TRBV28	-	many	TRBJ1-5	CASSLLRGGSNQPQHF	TGTGCCAGCAGTTTATTGAGGGGGGGGAGCAATCAGCCCCAGCATTTT
TRBV20-1	-	many	TRBJ1-3	CSAPSGNTIYF	TGCAGTGCGCCTTCTGGAAACACCATATATTTT
TRBV3-1	TRBD2	-	TRBJ2-1	CASSQEGLAGYNEQFF	TGTGCCAGCAGCCAAGAAGGTCTAGCGGGTTACAATGAGCAGTTCTTC
TRBV18	TRBD1	-	TRBJ2-1	CASSTGTGAYNEQFF	TGTGCCAGCTCAACCGGGACAGGAGCCTACAATGAGCAGTTCTTC
TRBV10-3	-	many	TRBJ2-7	CAISNIGASSTYEQYF	TGTGCCATCAGTAATATTGGGGCCTCGTCTACCTACGAGCAGTACTTC